This T cell receptor beta chain was recovered during a study of blood T cell repertoires in COVID-19. Looking at the study overall: The origin of the acute and convalescent COVID-19 samples was the United States, Italy and Spain. T cells, B-cell-depleted T cells, or PBMCs provided the cDNA or gDNA that served as material.

Per the original methods: Amplification of reference gene primers provided the estimated nucleated cell counts. Only in-frame clones appear in the TCRdb table, and some are missing; sequencing was by immunoSEQ multiplex PCR. Clone size and the V and J calls come from that table; the DNA yielded D and trimming. The table records hundreds of thousands of clones, about nine tenths of them present only once. Germline CDR1 LGHNA, CDR2 YNFKEQ. The CDR3 extends over 15 amino acids. After removal of 1 base from V and 5 bases from J, the junction contained 4 bases not matched to a gene. This clone was counted a few times.

The source of this sequence is a woman aged 25-40 years with COVID-19, enrolled during active disease. Sequenced: peripheral blood. This chain connects TRBV4-2 to TRBJ1-1, with 10 bases identical to TRBD1. In DNA form, the CDR3 reads TGTGCCAGCAGCCAAGCGCGGACAGGGGGGACTGAAGCTTTCTTT. It is translated as CASSQARTGGTEAFF.